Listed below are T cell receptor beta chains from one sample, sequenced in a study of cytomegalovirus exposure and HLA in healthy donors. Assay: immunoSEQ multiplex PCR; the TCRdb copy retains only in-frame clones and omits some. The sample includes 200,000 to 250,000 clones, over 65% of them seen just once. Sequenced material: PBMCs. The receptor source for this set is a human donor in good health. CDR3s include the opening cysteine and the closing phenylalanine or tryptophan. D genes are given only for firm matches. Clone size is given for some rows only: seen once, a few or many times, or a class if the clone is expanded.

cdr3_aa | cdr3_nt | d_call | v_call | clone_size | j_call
CASSLRGRADTQYF | TGTGCCAGCAGCTTAAGGGGGCGGGCAGATACGCAGTATTTT | TRBD1 | TRBV14 | - | TRBJ2-3
CASSPSGDPNTGELFF | TGTGCCAGCAGCCCCTCAGGGGACCCGAACACCGGGGAGCTGTTTTTT | - | TRBV27 | - | TRBJ2-2
CASSQFLNGEKLFF | TGTGCCAGCAGCCAGTTCCTAAACGGGGAAAAACTGTTTTTT | - | TRBV4-2 | - | TRBJ1-4
CASSELLAGGREQFF | TGTGCCAGCAGTGAATTACTAGCGGGCGGAAGAGAGCAGTTCTTC | TRBD2 | TRBV2 | - | TRBJ2-1
CASSLATAVPTDTQYF | TGTGCCAGCAGCTTGGCTACGGCGGTCCCCACAGATACGCAGTATTTT | - | TRBV7-6 | - | TRBJ2-3
CASSPSRQYEQYF | TGTGCCAGCTCACCATCTCGCCAGTACGAGCAGTACTTC | - | TRBV18 | - | TRBJ2-7
CASRWGGVDEQYF | TGTGCCAGCAGGTGGGGGGGCGTCGACGAGCAGTACTTC | - | TRBV6-1 | once | TRBJ2-7
CASTIGLNHLYEQYF | TGCGCCAGCACCATAGGACTGAACCATCTCTACGAGCAGTACTTC | - | TRBV5-1 | - | TRBJ2-7
CASSLGSGRAPEQYF | TGTGCCAGCAGCCTCGGTAGCGGGAGGGCCCCCGAGCAGTACTTC | TRBD2 | TRBV7-3 | - | TRBJ2-7
CASSLSGKGHNEQFF | TGTGCCAGCAGCCTAAGCGGGAAGGGCCACAATGAGCAGTTCTTC | TRBD2 | TRBV14 | - | TRBJ2-1
CASSNRTSRNSYNEQFF | TGTGCCAGCAGCAACCGGACTAGCCGAAACTCCTACAATGAGCAGTTCTTC | - | TRBV21-1 | - | TRBJ2-1
CASTPTAFNQPQHF | TGTGCCAGTACCCCGACAGCATTCAATCAGCCCCAGCATTTT | - | TRBV19 | - | TRBJ1-5
CASSASTIEQFF | TGTGCCAGCAGTGCTAGCACCATTGAGCAGTTCTTC | - | TRBV2 | - | TRBJ2-1
CASSLSRGELFF | TGTGCCAGCAGCTTATCGAGGGGGGAGCTGTTTTTT | - | TRBV7-6 | - | TRBJ2-2
CASRDQGFNYGYTF | TGTGCCAGCAGGGACCAGGGGTTTAACTATGGCTACACCTTC | - | TRBV25-1 | - | TRBJ1-2
CASTPLRGTGGSGGYTF | TGTGCCAGTACCCCGCTAAGAGGGACAGGGGGGAGTGGAGGCTACACCTTC | TRBD1 | TRBV19 | - | TRBJ1-2
CASSYRTGGYEQYF | TGTGCCAGCAGTTACCGGACAGGTGGCTACGAGCAGTACTTC | TRBD1 | TRBV6-5 | - | TRBJ2-7
CAIGQPGNTEAFF | TGTGCCATCGGACAGCCTGGGAACACTGAAGCTTTCTTT | - | TRBV10-3 | - | TRBJ1-1
CASSQGDRGYEQYF | TGCGCCAGCAGCCAAGGGGACAGGGGCTACGAGCAGTACTTC | TRBD1 | TRBV4-3 | - | TRBJ2-7
CASSLPSGRTDTQYF | TGTGCCAGCAGCTTGCCTAGCGGGCGCACAGATACGCAGTATTTT | TRBD2 | TRBV5-4 | - | TRBJ2-3
CASSDRDHYEQYF | TGTGCCAGCAGTGACCGGGATCACTACGAGCAGTACTTC | - | TRBV25-1 | few | TRBJ2-7
CASSLNRVDIIHF | TGTGCCAGCAGCTTAAACAGGGTCGATATAATCCACTTC | - | TRBV11-2 | - | TRBJ2-7
CASSLTRLAGVSYEQYF | TGTGCCAGCAGTTTAACAAGGCTAGCGGGAGTATCCTACGAGCAGTACTTC | TRBD2 | TRBV28 | few | TRBJ2-7
CASSMQGKWVETNEKLFF | TGTGCCAGTAGTATGCAGGGGAAGTGGGTGGAAACTAATGAAAAACTGTTTTTT | - | TRBV19 | once | TRBJ1-4
CASTLGGASDTQYF | TGTGCCAGCACCTTGGGGGGGGCGAGTGATACGCAGTATTTT | - | TRBV6-6 | - | TRBJ2-3
CASSRGTSGTSEQYF | TGTGCCAGCAGCAGGGGGACTAGCGGGACCAGCGAGCAGTACTTC | TRBD2 | TRBV11-2 | few | TRBJ2-7
CASSDEGNIQYF | TGTGCCAGCAGTGATGAGGGAAACATTCAGTACTTC | - | TRBV2 | - | TRBJ2-4
CASRHRTSGGTDTQYF | TGTGCCAGCAGACACCGGACTAGCGGGGGCACAGATACGCAGTATTTT | TRBD2 | TRBV27 | - | TRBJ2-3
CASSEETSEDNNEQFF | TGTGCCAGCAGTGAAGAGACTAGCGAGGACAACAATGAGCAGTTCTTC | TRBD2 | TRBV25-1 | few | TRBJ2-1
CASSLRDRGEDTQYF | TGTGCCAGCAGCCTCCGGGACAGGGGAGAAGATACGCAGTATTTT | TRBD1 | TRBV2 | - | TRBJ2-3
CAGRPTSSYNEQFF | TGTGCCGGCAGACCGACTAGCTCCTACAATGAGCAGTTCTTC | - | TRBV2 | - | TRBJ2-1
CASSLKTSDTEAFF | TGTGCCAGCAGCTTAAAAACCTCGGACACTGAAGCTTTCTTT | - | TRBV7-9 | - | TRBJ1-1
CASSEFGTGGYEQYF | TGTGCCAGCAGTGAATTTGGGACAGGGGGCTACGAGCAGTACTTC | TRBD1 | TRBV6-1 | - | TRBJ2-7
CASIDRGRRGNIQYF | TGTGCCAGTATCGACAGGGGGCGAAGAGGAAACATTCAGTACTTC | TRBD1 | TRBV19 | once | TRBJ2-4
CATSVRGGSNEKLFF | TGTGCCACCAGCGTCAGGGGTGGGTCTAATGAAAAACTGTTTTTT | - | TRBV15 | few | TRBJ1-4
CASSPGTGGGYTF | TGCGCCAGCAGCCCCGGGACAGGAGGAGGCTACACCTTC | TRBD1 | TRBV5-1 | - | TRBJ1-2
CASSLSATSGEFSYEQYF | TGTGCCAGCAGTTTATCGGCTACTAGCGGTGAGTTCTCCTACGAGCAGTACTTC | TRBD2 | TRBV27 | - | TRBJ2-7
CSVAGLAGRTNTGELFF | TGCAGCGTCGCGGGACTAGCGGGTCGAACGAACACCGGGGAGCTGTTTTTT | TRBD2 | TRBV29-1 | - | TRBJ2-2
CAWSVIETQYF | TGTGCCTGGAGTGTTATAGAGACCCAGTACTTC | - | TRBV30 | - | TRBJ2-5
CASSLGTSGGAFF | TGCGCCAGCAGCTTGGGGACCTCCGGGGGAGCTTTCTTT | - | TRBV5-1 | - | TRBJ1-1
CASSHLGQLTSEAFF | TGTGCCAGCAGTCACCTGGGACAGTTGACGTCTGAAGCTTTCTTT | TRBD1 | TRBV6-4 | few | TRBJ1-1
CASSVTDTQYF | TGTGCCAGCAGCGTTACAGATACGCAGTATTTT | - | TRBV28 | - | TRBJ2-3
CASSHLVVATNEKLFF | TGCGCCAGCAGCCACCTTGTTGTTGCAACTAATGAAAAACTGTTTTTT | - | TRBV4-1 | - | TRBJ1-4
CASSERSPYPETQYF | TGCGCCAGCAGTGAGCGGTCTCCCTACCCAGAGACCCAGTACTTC | - | TRBV10-2 | - | TRBJ2-5
CSAEGAAGGYGYTF | TGCAGCGCCGAAGGGGCGGCAGGGGGTTATGGCTACACCTTC | TRBD1 | TRBV29-1 | - | TRBJ1-2
CATSSGTATYEQYF | TGTGCCACCAGCAGTGGGACAGCAACCTACGAGCAGTACTTC | TRBD1 | TRBV15 | - | TRBJ2-7
CASSLAAGNEKLFF | TGCGCCAGCAGCTTGGCCGCAGGGAATGAAAAACTGTTTTTT | - | TRBV5-1 | - | TRBJ1-4
CATSRDRDNSGNTIYF | TGTGCCACCAGCAGAGACCGGGACAACTCTGGAAACACCATATATTTT | - | TRBV15 | - | TRBJ1-3
CASSLGYDKFYEQYF | TGTGCCAGCAGTTTAGGGTACGACAAATTCTACGAGCAGTACTTC | - | TRBV27 | - | TRBJ2-7